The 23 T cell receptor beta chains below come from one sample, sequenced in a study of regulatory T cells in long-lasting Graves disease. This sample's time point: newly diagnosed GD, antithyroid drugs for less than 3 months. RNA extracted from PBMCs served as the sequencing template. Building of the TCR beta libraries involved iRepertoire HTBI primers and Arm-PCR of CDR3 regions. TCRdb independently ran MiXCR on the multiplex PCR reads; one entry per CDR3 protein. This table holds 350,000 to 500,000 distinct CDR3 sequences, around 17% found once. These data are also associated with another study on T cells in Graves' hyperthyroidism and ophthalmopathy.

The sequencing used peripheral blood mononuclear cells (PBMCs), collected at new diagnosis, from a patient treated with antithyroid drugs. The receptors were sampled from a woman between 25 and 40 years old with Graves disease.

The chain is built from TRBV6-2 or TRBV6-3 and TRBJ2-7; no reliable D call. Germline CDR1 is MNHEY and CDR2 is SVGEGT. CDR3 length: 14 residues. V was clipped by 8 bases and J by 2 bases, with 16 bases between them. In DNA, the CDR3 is TGTGCCAGCTGGGCTAGAGCTTTTACCTACGAGCAGTACTTC. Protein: CASWARAFTYEQYF.

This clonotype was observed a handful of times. CDR3: CASSQDLPYNEQFF. Here the CDR3 DNA reads TGCGCCAGCAGCCAAGATCTCCCCTACAATGAGCAGTTCTTC. The chain carries TRBV4-3 and TRBJ2-1, with no clear D. Germline V gives CDR1 LGHNA, CDR2 YSLEER. This CDR3 has 14 residues. Trimming shortened V by 0 bases and J by 2 bases, and 5 bases separated the two germline ends.

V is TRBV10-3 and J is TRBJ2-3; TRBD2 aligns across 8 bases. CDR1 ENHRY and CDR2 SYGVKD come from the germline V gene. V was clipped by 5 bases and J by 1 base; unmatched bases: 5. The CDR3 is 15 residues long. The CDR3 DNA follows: TGTGCCATCAGTTACGGGGGGGGGGGCACAGATACGCAGTATTTT. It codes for CAISYGGGGTDTQYF.

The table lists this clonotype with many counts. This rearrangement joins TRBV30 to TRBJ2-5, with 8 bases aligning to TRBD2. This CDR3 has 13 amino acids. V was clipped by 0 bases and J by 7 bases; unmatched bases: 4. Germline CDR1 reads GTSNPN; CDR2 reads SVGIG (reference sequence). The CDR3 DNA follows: TGTGCCTGGAGTGTACCTCTAGCGGGGACCCAGTACTTC. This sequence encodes CAWSVPLAGTQYF.

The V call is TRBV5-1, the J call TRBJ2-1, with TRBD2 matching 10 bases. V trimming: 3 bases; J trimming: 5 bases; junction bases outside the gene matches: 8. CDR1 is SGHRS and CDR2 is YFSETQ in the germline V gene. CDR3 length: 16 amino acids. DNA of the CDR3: TGCGCCAGCAGCTACTACCTAGCGGGAGTGAACAATGAGCAGTTCTTC. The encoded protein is CASSYYLAGVNNEQFF.

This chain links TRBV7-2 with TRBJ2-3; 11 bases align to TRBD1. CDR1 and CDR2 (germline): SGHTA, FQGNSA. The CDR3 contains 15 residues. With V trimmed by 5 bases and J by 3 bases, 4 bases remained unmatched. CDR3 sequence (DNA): TGTGCCAGCAGCGGGGGACAGGGGGGAACAGATACGCAGTATTTT. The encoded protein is CASSGGQGGTDTQYF.

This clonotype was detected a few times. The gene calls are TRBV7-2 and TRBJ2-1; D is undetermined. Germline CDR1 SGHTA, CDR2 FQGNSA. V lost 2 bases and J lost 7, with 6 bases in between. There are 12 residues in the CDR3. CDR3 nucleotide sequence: TGTGCCAGCAGCTTATCCAAGAATGAGCAGTTCTTC. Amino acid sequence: CASSLSKNEQFF.

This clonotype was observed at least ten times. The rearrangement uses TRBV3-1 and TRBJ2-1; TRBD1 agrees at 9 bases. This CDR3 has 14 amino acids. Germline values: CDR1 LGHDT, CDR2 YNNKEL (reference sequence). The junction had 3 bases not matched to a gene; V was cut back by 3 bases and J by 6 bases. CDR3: CASSQGTGSNEQFF. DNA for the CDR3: TGTGCCAGCAGCCAGGGGACAGGGTCCAATGAGCAGTTCTTC.

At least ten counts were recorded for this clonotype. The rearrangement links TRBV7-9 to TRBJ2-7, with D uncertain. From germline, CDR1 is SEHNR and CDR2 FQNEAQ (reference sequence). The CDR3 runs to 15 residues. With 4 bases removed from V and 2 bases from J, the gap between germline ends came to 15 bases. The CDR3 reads CASSSRPGLTYEQYF. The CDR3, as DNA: TGTGCCAGCAGCTCCCGGCCGGGCCTTACCTACGAGCAGTACTTC.

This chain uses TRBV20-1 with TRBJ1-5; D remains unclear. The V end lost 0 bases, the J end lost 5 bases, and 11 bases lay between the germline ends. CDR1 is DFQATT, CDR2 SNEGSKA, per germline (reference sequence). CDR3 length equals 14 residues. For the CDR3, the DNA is TGCAGTGCTAGAGAAACCGGCAGCCATCAGCCCCAGCATTTT. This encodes CSARETGSHQPQHF.

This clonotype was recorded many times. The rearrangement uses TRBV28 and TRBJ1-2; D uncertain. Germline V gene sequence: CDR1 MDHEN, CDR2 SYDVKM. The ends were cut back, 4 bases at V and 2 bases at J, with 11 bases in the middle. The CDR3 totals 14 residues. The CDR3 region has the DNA TGTGCCAGCAGTTGGGGAGGAGCCAACTATGGCTACACCTTC. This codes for CASSWGGANYGYTF.

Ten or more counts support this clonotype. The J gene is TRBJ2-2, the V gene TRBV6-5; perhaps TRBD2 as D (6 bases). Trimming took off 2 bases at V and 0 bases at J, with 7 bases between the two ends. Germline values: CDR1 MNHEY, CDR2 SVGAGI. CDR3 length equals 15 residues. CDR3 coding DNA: TGTGCCAGCAGTTACGGCGGGACGAACACCGGGGAGCTGTTTTTT. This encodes CASSYGGTNTGELFF.

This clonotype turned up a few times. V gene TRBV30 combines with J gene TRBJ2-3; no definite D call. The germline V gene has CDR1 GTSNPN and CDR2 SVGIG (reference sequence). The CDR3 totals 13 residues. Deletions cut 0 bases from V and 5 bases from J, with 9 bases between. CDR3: CAWSVSYLDTQYF. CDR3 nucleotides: TGTGCCTGGAGTGTGTCCTACCTAGATACGCAGTATTTT.

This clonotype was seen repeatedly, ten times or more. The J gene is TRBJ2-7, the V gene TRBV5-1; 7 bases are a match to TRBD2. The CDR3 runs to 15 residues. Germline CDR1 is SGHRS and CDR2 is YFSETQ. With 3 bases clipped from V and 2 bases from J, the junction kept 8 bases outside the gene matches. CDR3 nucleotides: TGCGCCAGCAGCTCGGGGGAGGGAGGGACCTACGAGCAGTACTTC. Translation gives CASSSGEGGTYEQYF.

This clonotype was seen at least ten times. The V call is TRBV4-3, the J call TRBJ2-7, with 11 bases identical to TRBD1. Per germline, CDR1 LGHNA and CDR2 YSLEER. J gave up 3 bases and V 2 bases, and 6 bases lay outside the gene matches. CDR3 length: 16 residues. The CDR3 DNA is TGCGCCAGCAGCCAAAAAGAGGGGACAGGGGGCTACGAGCAGTACTTC. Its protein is CASSQKEGTGGYEQYF.

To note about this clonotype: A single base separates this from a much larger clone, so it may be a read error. CDR3 coding DNA: TGTGCCAGCAGCTTAGGCCATAAGACGAGCGAGCAGTTCTTC. The encoded protein is CASSLGHKTSEQFF. V gene TRBV6-2 or TRBV6-3 combines with J gene TRBJ2-3, with D uncertain. The better agreement between TRBJ2-1 and the DNA end casts doubt on the J call. CDR1 and CDR2 (germline): MNHEY, SVGEGT. CDR3 length: 14 residues.

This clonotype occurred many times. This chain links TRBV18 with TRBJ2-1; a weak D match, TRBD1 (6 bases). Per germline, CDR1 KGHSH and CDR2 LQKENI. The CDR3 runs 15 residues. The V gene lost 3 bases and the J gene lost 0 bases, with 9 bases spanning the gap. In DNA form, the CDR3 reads TGTGCCAGCTCACCTCAGGGGAGCTCCTACAATGAGCAGTTCTTC. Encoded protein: CASSPQGSSYNEQFF.

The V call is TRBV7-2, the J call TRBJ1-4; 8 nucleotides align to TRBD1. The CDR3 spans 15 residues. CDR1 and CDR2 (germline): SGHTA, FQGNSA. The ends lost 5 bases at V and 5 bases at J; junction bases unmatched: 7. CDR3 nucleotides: TGTGCCAGCAGCCCCCGGACAGGGCCGAATGAAAAACTGTTTTTT. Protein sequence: CASSPRTGPNEKLFF.

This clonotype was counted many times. This CDR3 reads CSARDGGAGGFLEQYF. CDR3 DNA sequence: TGCAGTGCTAGAGATGGCGGAGCGGGAGGCTTTTTGGAGCAGTACTTC. The V call is TRBV20-1, the J call TRBJ2-7, with 9 bases fitting TRBD2. In germline, CDR1 is DFQATT, CDR2 SNEGSKA (reference sequence). The V and J ends lost 0 bases and 7 bases, in that order; junction bases with no gene match: 13. There are 16 residues in the CDR3.

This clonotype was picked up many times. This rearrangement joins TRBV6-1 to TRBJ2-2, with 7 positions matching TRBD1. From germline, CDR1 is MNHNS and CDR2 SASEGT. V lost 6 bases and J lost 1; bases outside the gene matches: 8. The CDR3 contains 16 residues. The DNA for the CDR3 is TGTGCCAGCAGAACTCCCAGGACAGGGAACACCGGGGAGCTGTTTTTT. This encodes CASRTPRTGNTGELFF.

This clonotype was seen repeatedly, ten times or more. The CDR3 bases are TGTGCCAGCAGCGAGCCAGGGGCCACTGAAGCTTTCTTT. Residues: CASSEPGATEAFF. The chain recombines TRBV7-9 with TRBJ1-1, with D possibly TRBD1 on 6 matching bases. The CDR3 runs 13 residues. The V gene's germline CDR1 is SEHNR and CDR2 FQNEAQ (reference sequence). Trimming left V 5 bases short and J 4 bases short, with 11 bases between. The full variable domain, rest sourced from reference TRBV7-9 and TRBJ1-1, is DTGVSQNPRHKITKRGQNVTFRCDPISEHNRLYWYRQTLGQGPEFLTYFQNEAQLEKSRLLSDRFSAERPKGSFSTLEIQRTEQGDSAMYLCASSEPGATEAFFGQGTRLTVV.

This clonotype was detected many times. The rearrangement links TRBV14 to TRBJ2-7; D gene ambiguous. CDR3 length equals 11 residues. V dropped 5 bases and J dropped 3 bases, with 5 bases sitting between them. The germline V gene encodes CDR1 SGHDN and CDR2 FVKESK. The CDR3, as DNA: TGTGCCAGCAGCTCCATCTACGAGCAGTACTTC. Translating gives CASSSIYEQYF.

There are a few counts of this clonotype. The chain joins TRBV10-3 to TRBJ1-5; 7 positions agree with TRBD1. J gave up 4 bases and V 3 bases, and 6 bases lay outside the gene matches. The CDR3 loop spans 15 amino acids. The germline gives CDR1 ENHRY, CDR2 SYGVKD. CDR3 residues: CAISDSDRDNQPQHF. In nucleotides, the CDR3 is TGTGCCATCAGTGACTCAGACAGGGATAATCAGCCCCAGCATTTT.